Each of the 3 T cell receptor beta chains below was sequenced from the same sample in a study of naive and memory T cell subsets. An equimolar mix of two oligonucleotides served as the beta constant-region primer for TRBC1 and TRBC2. Using its own MiXCR run on the UMI-ligation and nested PCR reads, TCRdb lists one record per CDR3 protein. The sample holds some 4,600 distinct CDR3 sequences, just over 7% seen once. The sequenced sample consisted of CD4+ TEMRA cells from blood. Sample subset: effector memory re-expressing CD45RA, CD45RA+ CD27-. These receptors were taken from a human donor in good health.

This clonotype has ten or more counts. V is TRBV6-1 and J is TRBJ2-5, with 7 positions matching TRBD1. The CDR3 loop spans 13 amino acids. The junction had 6 bases not matched to a gene; V was cut back by 5 bases and J by 6 bases. Looked up from germline, CDR1 is MNHNS and CDR2 is SASEGT. For the CDR3, the DNA is TGTGCCAGCAGTCAACCGGGACAGAAGACCCAGTACTTC. Its protein is CASSQPGQKTQYF.

This clonotype is deemed medium-sized. The V gene is TRBV6-2 or TRBV6-3, the J gene TRBJ2-1, with 9 bases identical to TRBD2. CDR3 length: 19 amino acids. Germline V gene sequence: CDR1 MNHEY, CDR2 SVGEGT. V shed 0 bases, J shed 4 bases, and the junction held 13 bases outside the gene matches. For the CDR3, the DNA is TGTGCCAGCAGTTACTCGATACTAGCGGGTGGGAGAGGGTACAATGAGCAGTTCTTC. Translation: CASSYSILAGGRGYNEQFF.

The rearrangement joins TRBV19 to TRBJ2-5; 11 bases map to TRBD2. V shed 6 bases and J 5 bases; nucleotides not matched to a gene: 14. CDR1 and CDR2 (germline): LNHDA, SQIVND (reference sequence). The CDR3 is made up of 17 amino acids. The CDR3, as DNA: TGTGCCAGTAGCACAACAAATAGCGGGAGGGCACAGGAGACCCAGTACTTC. Translating it yields CASSTTNSGRAQETQYF.